Each of the 12 T cell receptor beta chains below was sequenced from the same sample in a study of CD8+CD57+ T cells in acquired aplastic anemia. Genomic DNA constituted the template upon which TCR beta VDJ and CDR3 profiling was performed. TCRdb re-called the reads with MiXCR, one entry per CDR3 protein. Here the sample spans around 200,000 distinct CDR3 sequences, under 65% being singletons. The sample consisted of sorted CD4+, CD8+, or CD8+CD57+ T cells (not recorded which) from PBMCs. The source is a human donor in good health.

In this sample, this clonotype turned up a few times. This sequence joins TRBV27 and TRBJ1-1; perhaps TRBD1 as D (6 bases). V lost 8 bases and J lost 4, with 17 bases in between. Germline CDR1 MNHEY, CDR2 SMNVEV (reference sequence). The CDR3 spans 14 residues. The CDR3 loop is CASSFGGGLTEAFF. DNA for the CDR3: TGTGCCAGCTCTTTTGGGGGGGGCCTCACTGAAGCTTTCTTT.

In its sample, this clonotype was seen once. The gene calls are TRBV4-1 and TRBJ2-7, with 9 nucleotides matching TRBD2. V was pared by 3 bases and J by 2 bases, with 11 bases of the junction left unmatched. The CDR3 loop spans 17 amino acids. Germline CDR1 is MGHRA and CDR2 is YSYEKL. CDR3 coding DNA: TGCGCCAGCAGCCATGTTACAATAGCGGGAGCCCCCTACGAGCAGTACTTC. Residues: CASSHVTIAGAPYEQYF.

The sample holds one count of this clonotype. CDR3 residues: CASSALQGAGNTIYF. Here the CDR3 DNA reads TGTGCCAGCAGCGCACTGCAGGGGGCTGGAAACACCATATATTTT. J is TRBJ1-3 and V is TRBV9; 7 bases fit TRBD1. The germline CDR1 and CDR2 sequences are SGDLS and YYNGEE. The CDR3 sequence is 15 residues long. With 3 bases clipped from V and 2 bases from J, the junction kept 5 bases outside the gene matches.

This clonotype has just a few counts. The rearrangement uses TRBV20-1 and TRBJ2-5; D may be TRBD1 (5 bases). V was pared by 3 bases and J by 5 bases, with 10 bases between. The CDR3 has 12 amino acids. CDR1 and CDR2 (germline): DFQATT, SNEGSKA (reference sequence). The CDR3 DNA follows: TGCAGTGCTAGGGGGCATGGTGAGACCCAGTACTTC. Residues: CSARGHGETQYF.

The chain combines TRBV5-1 with TRBJ1-6; the match to TRBD1 covers 8 bases. In germline, CDR1 is SGHRS, CDR2 YFSETQ. With V trimmed by 5 bases and J by 7 bases, 5 bases remained unmatched. CDR3 size: 14 residues. The CDR3 spells CASREGQDNSPLHF. CDR3 nucleotides: TGCGCCAGCAGGGAGGGACAGGACAATTCACCCCTCCACTTT.

CDR3 loop: CASSQFDRDDGYTF. CDR3 sequence (DNA): TGTGCCAGCAGCCAATTCGACAGGGATGATGGCTACACCTTC. V is TRBV9 and J is TRBJ1-2, with 7 bases lining up with TRBD1. With 4 bases clipped from V and 6 bases from J, the junction kept 9 bases outside the gene matches. CDR3 length: 14 residues. Germline V gives CDR1 SGDLS, CDR2 YYNGEE.

As for this clonotype: A junction end diverges from the germline sequence, so it may reflect a read error. This chain joins TRBV7-3 and TRBJ1-2; 8 nucleotides align to TRBD1. This CDR3 is built from 11 residues. CDR1 and CDR2 (germline): SGHTA, FQGTGA. In DNA, the CDR3 is TGTGCCAGCAGCTCCGGACAGGGCCAGATCTTC. Translation: CASSSGQGQIF.

This clonotype counts as medium-sized. CDR3 loop: CSARTSGGVYEQYF. For the CDR3, the DNA is TGCAGTGCTAGAACTAGCGGGGGGGTCTACGAGCAGTACTTC. The rearrangement joins TRBV20-1 to TRBJ2-7; 13 nucleotides line up with TRBD2. The V segment lost 2 bases and the J segment 3 bases; nucleotides outside the gene matches: 1. The length of the CDR3 is 14 residues. Per germline, CDR1 DFQATT and CDR2 SNEGSKA (reference sequence).

V and J are TRBV7-9 and TRBJ2-7, with a weak D call TRBD2 (6 bases). Germline assignment: CDR1 SEHNR and CDR2 FQNEAQ (reference sequence). Trimming took 4 bases from V and 6 from J, leaving 16 bases between them. CDR3 size: 14 residues. The CDR3 reads CASSSILGGLEQYF. In DNA, the CDR3 is TGTGCCAGCAGCTCCATCCTGGGGGGTCTCGAGCAGTACTTC.

Ten or more counts support this clonotype. V usage is TRBV6-4 and J usage is TRBJ2-7; 12 bases fit TRBD1. The V gene end was trimmed by 4 bases and the J gene end by 4 bases; junction bases not matched to a gene: 2. Germline V lookup: CDR1 MRHNA, CDR2 SNTAGT. The CDR3 consists of 14 residues. CDR3: CASSAGQGAYEQYF. The CDR3 DNA follows: TGTGCCAGCAGTGCGGGACAGGGGGCATACGAGCAGTACTTC.

The chain joins TRBV19 to TRBJ2-7; D is possibly TRBD1 or TRBD2 (6 bases each). CDR1 is LNHDA, CDR2 SQIVND, per germline (reference sequence). This CDR3 spans 13 amino acids. Trimming left V 5 bases short and J 4 bases short, with 12 bases between. CDR3 sequence: CASSGPGAYEQYF. DNA for the CDR3: TGTGCCAGTAGTGGGCCGGGGGCTTACGAGCAGTACTTC.

The chain recombines TRBV7-2 with TRBJ2-1; 9 bases align to TRBD2. The CDR3 covers 14 residues. From germline, CDR1 is SGHTA and CDR2 FQGNSA. V was clipped by 2 bases and J by 9 bases; unmatched bases: 5. The CDR3 bases are TGTGCCAGCAGCTTAAAGCGGGAGGTCCCTGAGCAGTTCTTC. Encoded protein: CASSLKREVPEQFF.